The entry below gives a single T cell receptor (beta chain) sequence along with its context. The sample originates from a study of technical replicates of blood from a few donors. The table came from immunoSEQ multiplex PCR; TCRdb's copy has only in-frame clones and leaves some out. The sample lists tens of thousands of clones, approximately 78% occurring once. The germline V gene encodes CDR1 MNHNY and CDR2 SVGAGI (reference sequence). V gave up 0 bases and J gave up 6 bases; unmatched junction bases: 3. This CDR3 is built from 14 residues. The J gene is TRBJ2-7, the V gene TRBV6-6; 9 positions match TRBD1. Specimen: PBMCs. The receptor comes from a human donor in good health. Some clones in this sample may be carry-over from other donors' samples. CDR3 sequence reads: CASSYSGTGPEQYF. The CDR3 nucleotides are TGTGCCAGCAGTTACTCCGGGACAGGGCCCGAGCAGTACTTC.